The 14 T cell receptor beta chains listed next were all sequenced from one sample in a study of beta chain features in type 1 diabetes. The isolated RNA, all of it, was reverse transcribed, so expressed TCRB transcripts were what got sequenced. Produced via immunoSEQ multiplex PCR; TCRdb's table is partial and in-frame only. Here the sample spans around 450,000 clones, about 10% being singletons. Specimen: naive CD4+ T cells from blood. These receptors were obtained from a woman younger than 35 in good health.

This clone was seen a few times. As DNA, the CDR3 is TGCGCCAGCAGCTTAGTGGGGAAGTACCAAGAGACCCAGTACTTC. Translating it yields CASSLVGKYQETQYF. The chain carries TRBV5-1 and TRBJ2-5; D uncertain. The CDR3 extends over 15 amino acids. Germline loops: CDR1 SGHRS, CDR2 YFSETQ. Deletions cut 2 bases from V and 0 bases from J, with 11 bases between.

The chain links TRBV29-1 to TRBJ2-7, with D possibly being TRBD1 or TRBD2 (5 bases each). The CDR3 is made up of 13 amino acids. Germline-derived CDR1 and CDR2 are SQVTM and ANQGSEA. Trimming removed 0 bases from V and 5 bases from J, with 11 bases in between. The CDR3 loop reads CSVEDWGNDEQYF. CDR3 coding DNA: TGCAGCGTTGAAGACTGGGGGAACGACGAGCAGTACTTC.

This clone appeared a few times. The genes are TRBV7-2 and TRBJ2-7; possibly TRBD2 for D (5 bases). The CDR3 length is 13 residues. Trimming pared 5 bases from V and 7 bases from J, leaving 15 bases between. The germline V gene encodes CDR1 SGHTA and CDR2 FQGNSA. The CDR3 DNA reads as TGTGCCAGCAGCGTGGAGGTCCTTTTAGAGCAGTACTTC. It yields the protein CASSVEVLLEQYF.

V and J are TRBV4-2 and TRBJ2-7, with a tentative D call TRBD1 (6 bases). The CDR3 has 14 residues. Germline CDR1 and CDR2: LGHNA and YNFKEQ. V lost 2 bases, J lost 6 bases, and 14 bases lay in between. DNA of the CDR3: TGTGCCAGCAGCCAACCTACAGGGTCCCGCGAGCAGTACTTC. Residues: CASSQPTGSREQYF.

This clone turned up a few times. The chain recombines TRBV5-4 with TRBJ2-4, with D possibly being TRBD1 (6 bases). The CDR3 is 15 residues long. Trimming cost V 3 bases and J 1 base, with 11 bases left between them. Germline assignment: CDR1 SGHNT and CDR2 YYREEE (reference sequence). CDR3 in amino acids: CASSSAQGAKNIQYF. DNA of the CDR3: TGTGCCAGCAGCTCGGCACAGGGCGCCAAAAACATTCAGTACTTC.

This clone was recorded once. The CDR3 bases are TGTGCCAGCAGCTGGACTAGCGGACAAGAGACCCAGTACTTC. Translated, it gives CASSWTSGQETQYF. The rearrangement links TRBV7-8 to TRBJ2-5; 10 nucleotides line up with TRBD2. CDR3 size: 14 residues. Germline values: CDR1 SGHVS, CDR2 FQNEAQ. V gave up 4 bases and J gave up 2 bases; unmatched junction bases: 1.

This sequence joins TRBV2 and TRBJ2-5; D might be TRBD1 (5 bases). V was cut by 7 bases and J by 1 base, with 13 bases left in between. The CDR3 has 14 amino acids. In germline, CDR1 is SNHLY, CDR2 FYNNEI. The chain's CDR3 is CASNKDQGQETQYF. The CDR3 nucleotides are TGTGCCAGCAATAAAGATCAGGGCCAAGAGACCCAGTACTTC.

This clone was observed a few times. This chain uses TRBV7-9 with TRBJ2-7, with D tentatively TRBD1 (6 bases). This CDR3 is built from 13 residues. Germline assignment: CDR1 SEHNR and CDR2 FQNEAQ (reference sequence). V lost 4 bases, J lost 3 bases, and 10 bases lay in between. CDR3 DNA: TGTGCCAGCAGCTCCCGGGACATCTACGAGCAGTACGTC. This encodes CASSSRDIYEQYV.

V and J are TRBV9 and TRBJ2-5; unclear D gene. Deletions cut 6 bases from V and 2 bases from J, with 14 bases between. Germline V lookup: CDR1 SGDLS, CDR2 YYNGEE. CDR3 length: 14 residues. CDR3 amino acids: CASNPHGIQETQYF. Here the CDR3 DNA reads TGTGCCAGCAATCCTCACGGTATACAAGAGACCCAGTACTTC. The complete variable domain, with remaining parts taken from reference TRBV9 and TRBJ2-5, reads DSGVTQTPKHLITATGQRVTLRCSPRSGDLSVYWYQQSLDQGLQFLIQYYNGEERAKGNILERFSAQQFPDLHSELNLSSLELGDSALYFCASNPHGIQETQYFGPGTRLLVL.

This clone was counted between two and nine times. This chain joins TRBV7-9 and TRBJ2-1; tentative D call: TRBD2 (5 bases). This CDR3 is built from 17 residues. Germline assignment: CDR1 SEHNR and CDR2 FQNEAQ (reference sequence). Trimming removed 7 bases at V and 2 bases at J, with 21 bases between. Here the CDR3 DNA reads TGTGCCAGCACCCACGCTGGGCGGGCAATTACCTACAATGAGCAGTTCTTC. This sequence encodes CASTHAGRAITYNEQFF.

The chain uses TRBV29-1 and TRBJ2-1; 9 positions match TRBD1. The CDR3 has 15 amino acids. Trimming took 6 bases from V and 6 from J; bases not matched to a gene: 12. CDR1 and CDR2 from the germline V gene are SQVTM and ANQGSEA. The CDR3 is CSVATGTGSLNEQFF. The CDR3, as DNA: TGCAGCGTGGCCACCGGGACAGGGTCCCTCAATGAGCAGTTCTTC.

J is TRBJ2-1 and V is TRBV27; the D gene is possibly TRBD1 (6 bases). The CDR3 has 14 residues. From germline, CDR1 is MNHEY and CDR2 SMNVEV (reference sequence). V lost 3 bases, J lost 7 bases, and 13 bases lay in between. This CDR3 reads CASSFSQGRNEQFF. The CDR3 region has the DNA TGTGCCAGCAGTTTTAGTCAGGGGCGGAATGAGCAGTTCTTC.

The chain is built from TRBV14 and TRBJ2-7; D not resolved. V was shortened by 1 base and J by 4 bases, with 5 bases between the two germline ends. CDR3 length: 12 residues. Per the germline V gene, CDR1 is SGHDN and CDR2 is FVKESK. The DNA of the CDR3 is TGTGCCAGCAGCCAAGGGCCTTACGAGCAGTACGTC. It encodes CASSQGPYEQYV.

V usage is TRBV9 and J usage is TRBJ1-1; TRBD1 agrees at 8 bases. Trimming at V came to 2 bases and at J to 1 base, leaving 1 base not matched to a gene. Looked up from germline, CDR1 is SGDLS and CDR2 is YYNGEE. This CDR3 region has 14 residues. The CDR3 DNA follows: TGTGCCAGCAGCGTGACAGGGGCGAACACTGAAGCTTTCTTT. It encodes CASSVTGANTEAFF.